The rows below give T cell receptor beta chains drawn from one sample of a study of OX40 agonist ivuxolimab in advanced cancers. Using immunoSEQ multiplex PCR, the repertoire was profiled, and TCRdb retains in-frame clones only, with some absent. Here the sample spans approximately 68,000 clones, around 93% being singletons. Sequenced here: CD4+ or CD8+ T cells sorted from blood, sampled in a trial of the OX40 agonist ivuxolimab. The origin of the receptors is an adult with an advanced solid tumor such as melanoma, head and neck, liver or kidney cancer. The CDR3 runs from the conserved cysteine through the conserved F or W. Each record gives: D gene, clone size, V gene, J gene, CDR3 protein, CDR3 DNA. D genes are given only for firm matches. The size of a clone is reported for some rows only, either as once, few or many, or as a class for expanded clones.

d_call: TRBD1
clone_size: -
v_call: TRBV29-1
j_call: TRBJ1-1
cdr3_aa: CSVSGTGGTEAFF
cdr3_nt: TGCAGCGTTTCCGGGACAGGGGGCACTGAAGCTTTCTTT

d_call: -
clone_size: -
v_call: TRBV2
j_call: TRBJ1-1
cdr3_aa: CASRDPLRGSNTEAFF
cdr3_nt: TGTGCCAGCAGGGATCCTTTGAGGGGGTCGAACACTGAAGCTTTCTTT

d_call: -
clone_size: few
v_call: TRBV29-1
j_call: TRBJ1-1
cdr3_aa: CSVRVNTEAFF
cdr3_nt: TGCAGCGTTAGAGTGAACACTGAAGCTTTCTTT

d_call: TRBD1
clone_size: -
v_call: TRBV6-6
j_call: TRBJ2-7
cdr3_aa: CASVLGQGSYEQYF
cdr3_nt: TGTGCCAGCGTCTTGGGACAGGGATCTTACGAGCAGTACTTC

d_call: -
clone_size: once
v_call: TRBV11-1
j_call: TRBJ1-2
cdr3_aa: CASSPQGFYGYTF
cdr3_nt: TGTGCCAGCAGCCCGCAGGGGTTCTATGGCTACACCTTC

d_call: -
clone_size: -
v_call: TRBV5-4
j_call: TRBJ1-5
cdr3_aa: CASSLDGNSHQPQHF
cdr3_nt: TGTGCCAGCAGCTTGGACGGGAACTCTCATCAGCCCCAGCATTTT

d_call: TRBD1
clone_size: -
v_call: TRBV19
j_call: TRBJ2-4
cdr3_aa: CASSISGTGKNIQYF
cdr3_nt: TGTGCCAGTAGTATTTCCGGGACAGGTAAAAACATTCAGTACTTC

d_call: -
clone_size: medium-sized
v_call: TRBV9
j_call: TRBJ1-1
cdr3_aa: CASSLTGTSNTEAFF
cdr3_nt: TGTGCCAGCAGCCTCACCGGGACCTCGAACACTGAAGCTTTCTTT

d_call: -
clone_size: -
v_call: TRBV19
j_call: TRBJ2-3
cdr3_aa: CASPDRSCTDTQYF
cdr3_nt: TGTGCCAGTCCCGACAGGTCGTGCACAGATACGCAGTATTTT

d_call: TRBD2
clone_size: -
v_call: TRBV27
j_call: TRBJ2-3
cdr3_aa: CASSLAGVTDTQYF
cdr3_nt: TGTGCCAGCAGTCTAGCGGGAGTGACAGATACGCAGTATTTT

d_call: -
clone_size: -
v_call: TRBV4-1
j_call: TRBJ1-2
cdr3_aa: CASSQVGTWSSNTF
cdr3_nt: TGCGCCAGCAGCCAAGTCGGGACCTGGTCTTCAAACACCTTC

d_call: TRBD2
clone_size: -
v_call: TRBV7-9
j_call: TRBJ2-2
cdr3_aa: CASSYGLAHTGELFF
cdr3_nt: TGTGCCAGCAGCTATGGACTAGCCCACACCGGGGAGCTGTTTTTT

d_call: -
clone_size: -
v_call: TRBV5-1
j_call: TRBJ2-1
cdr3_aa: CASSAGTPTYNEQFF
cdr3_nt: TGCGCCAGCAGCGCCGGGACTCCCACCTACAATGAGCAGTTCTTC

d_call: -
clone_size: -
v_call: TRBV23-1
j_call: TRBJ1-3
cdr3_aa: CASPRPDGNTIYF
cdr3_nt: TGCGCCAGCCCCCGACCCGATGGAAACACCATATATTTT

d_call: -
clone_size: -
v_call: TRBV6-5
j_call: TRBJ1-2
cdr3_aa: CATKDSVYGYTF
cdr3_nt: TGTGCCACCAAGGACAGCGTCTATGGCTACACCTTC

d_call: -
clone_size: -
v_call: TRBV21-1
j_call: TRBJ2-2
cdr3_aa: CASTAAGTANTGELFF
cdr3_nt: TGTGCCAGCACGGCCGCCGGGACAGCGAACACCGGGGAGCTGTTTTTT

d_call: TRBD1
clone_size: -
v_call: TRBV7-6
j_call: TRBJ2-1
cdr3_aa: CASSQDDRGRNFGGNEQFF
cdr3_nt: TGTGCCAGCAGCCAGGACGACAGGGGGCGAAACTTTGGAGGCAATGAGCAGTTCTTC

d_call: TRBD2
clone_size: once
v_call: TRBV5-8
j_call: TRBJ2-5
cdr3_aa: CASSLGTSVSQETQYF
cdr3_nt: TGTGCCAGCAGTTTAGGGACTAGCGTATCTCAAGAGACCCAGTACTTC

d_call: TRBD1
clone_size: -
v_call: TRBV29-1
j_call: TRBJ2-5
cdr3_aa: CSVGQGALETQYF
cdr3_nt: TGCAGCGTCGGACAGGGGGCATTGGAGACCCAGTACTTC

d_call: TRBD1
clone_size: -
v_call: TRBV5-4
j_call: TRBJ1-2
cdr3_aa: CASSLPRTGWFSYGYTF
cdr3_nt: TGTGCCAGCAGCTTACCGAGGACAGGGTGGTTTAGTTATGGCTACACCTTC

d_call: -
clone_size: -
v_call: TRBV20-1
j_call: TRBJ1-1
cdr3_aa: CSARENTEAFF
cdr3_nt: TGCAGTGCTAGGGAGAACACTGAAGCTTTCTTT

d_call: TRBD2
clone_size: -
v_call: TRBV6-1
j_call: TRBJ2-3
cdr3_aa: CASSVGLAGVDTQYF
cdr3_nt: TGTGCCAGCAGTGTGGGACTAGCGGGAGTAGATACGCAGTATTTT

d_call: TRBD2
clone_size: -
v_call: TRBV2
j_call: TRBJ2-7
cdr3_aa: CASSVGRLAGSYEQYF
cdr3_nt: TGTGCCAGCAGTGTAGGTCGACTAGCGGGATCCTACGAGCAGTACTTC

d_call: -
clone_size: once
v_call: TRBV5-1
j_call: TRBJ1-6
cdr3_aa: CASSFSGMGYSPLHF
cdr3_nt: TGCGCCAGCAGCTTTTCGGGAATGGGCTATTCACCCCTCCACTTT

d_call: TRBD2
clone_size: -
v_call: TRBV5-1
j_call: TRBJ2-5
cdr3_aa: CASSWTSGGPLQETQYF
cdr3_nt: TGCGCCAGCAGCTGGACTAGCGGGGGGCCGCTACAAGAGACCCAGTACTTC

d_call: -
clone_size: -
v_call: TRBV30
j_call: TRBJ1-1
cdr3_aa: CAWSRQENTEAFF
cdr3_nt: TGTGCCTGGAGTAGACAGGAGAACACTGAAGCTTTCTTT

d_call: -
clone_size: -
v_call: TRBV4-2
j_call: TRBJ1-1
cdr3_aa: CASSQGGGVAEAFF
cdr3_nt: TGTGCCAGCAGCCAAGGGGGGGGAGTCGCTGAAGCTTTCTTT

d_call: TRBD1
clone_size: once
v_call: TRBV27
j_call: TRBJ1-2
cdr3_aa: CASSPGTVVGYTF
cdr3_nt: TGTGCCAGCAGCCCAGGGACAGTTGTTGGCTACACCTTC

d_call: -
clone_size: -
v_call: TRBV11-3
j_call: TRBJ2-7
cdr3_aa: CASSHGFGAGGEQYF
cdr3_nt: TGTGCCAGCAGCCACGGATTCGGAGCCGGTGGCGAGCAGTACTTC

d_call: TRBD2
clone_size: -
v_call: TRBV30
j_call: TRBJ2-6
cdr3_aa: CACASGGHSGANVLTF
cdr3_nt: TGTGCCTGTGCTAGCGGGGGCCACTCTGGGGCCAACGTCCTGACTTTC

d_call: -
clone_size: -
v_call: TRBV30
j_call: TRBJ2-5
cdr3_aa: CAWSNVGWGIEETQYF
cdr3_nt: TGTGCCTGGAGTAATGTCGGGTGGGGGATCGAAGAGACCCAGTACTTC

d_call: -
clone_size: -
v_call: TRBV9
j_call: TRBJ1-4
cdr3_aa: CASSVEFEKLFF
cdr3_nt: TGTGCCAGCAGCGTAGAATTCGAAAAACTGTTTTTT

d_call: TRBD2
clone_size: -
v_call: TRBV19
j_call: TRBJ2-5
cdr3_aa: CASRTTSSSLETQYF
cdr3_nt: TGTGCCAGTAGAACGACTAGCTCGTCTTTGGAGACCCAGTACTTC